This TCR beta chain comes out of a study of molecular identifiers for immune sequencing clone quantification (dated by TCRdb to the late 2010s). In the study overall: For a replicate experiment, RNA from around 20,000 or 99,000 naive CD8 T cells was divided into five aliquots, and four of the five aliquots were sequenced. This methods study used CD8 T cells to benchmark TCR RNA copy counting and molecular-identifier clustering-based TCR repertoire sequencing (MIDCIRS).

On a BD FACSAria II, naive CD8 T cells were FACS-sorted as CD8+CD4-CCR7+CD45RA+ and collected into RLT Plus buffer. For a sensitivity comparison, a portion of naive CD8 T cell RNA was divided equally between MIDCIRS and a Smart-seq2-style 5'RACE protocol. CD8 T cells were enriched with RosetteSep CD8+ T Cell Enrichment Cocktail and Ficoll-Paque, followed by ACK red cell lysis. A remark on this clonotype: Its antigen specificity is not known. Within one base of it there is no much larger clone, and no base qualities were kept.

Points the paper makes about the study in general: Highly expanded clone sizes could be underestimated if identical TCR molecules share a barcode. In CMV-specific effector cells, over 97% of molecules were held by clones above 20 RNA copies, whereas under 1% of molecules were held by such clones in naive cells. Modeling indicated about 3.1 TCR RNA copies recovered per cell, compared with around 10 by digital PCR, which implies a capture efficiency of approximately 30%. Without barcode sub-clustering, chimeric consensus sequences inflated TCR diversity; chimeras reached as high as 47%. A single cell's worth of spiked-in Jurkat TCR RNA was reported detectable even among around 1 million naive CD8 T cells.

The library was built by means of PCR. Reads for this sample came from an Illumina MiSeq. The Qiagen AllPrep DNA/RNA kit was used to purify total RNA. Before any analysis, reads coming from multiple sequencing runs of the same library were combined into one pool. The paper's processing steps were these. Reads were retained only if their TCR constant sequence matched exactly, and those retained reads were trimmed to 150 nt and grouped according to their 12-nt molecular barcodes. Reads within each barcode group were sub-clustered using a 15% Levenshtein threshold, and quality-weighted consensus sequences were constructed for each RNA molecule. Non-functional sequences were removed, as were lower-count sequences one edit away from another. On the basis of fitting two negative binomial distributions, barcode sub-clusters with fewer than 20% of the maximum read count were discarded. Clones were called with MiXCR by TCRdb after fastp trimmed the public reads at Q25, and only in-frame beta chains were retained. Entries are consolidated by CDR3 protein sequence, retaining the most common genes and DNA. TCRdb's processing, not the authors', yielded these V and J calls. Here the sample has 30,000 to 45,000 distinct CDR3 sequences; approximately 18% occur a single time. Approximately 7.1% of the sample rests with the top ten.

The CDR3, cysteine through phenylalanine, is 14 amino acids long. Only CDR3 DNA remains: 42 bases, in frame from the first base. V is pared back by 1 base and J by 7 bases, with 13 bases lying between the germline termini. Per the germline V gene, SGHVS is the CDR1 and FQNEAQ is the CDR2. The sequence derives from a human donor in good health. Some libraries in this study had Jurkat cell RNA spiked in. The receptor chain draws on TRBV7-8 and TRBJ1-1, with the D gene too uncertain to name. Sequencing used naive CD8+ T cells from blood, with Jurkat cell RNA spiked in. Read against the paper, the sample's cell subset or site label means: FACS-sorted CD8+CD4-CCR7+CD45RA+ naive T cells. CDR3 protein: CASSLGPLSYEAFF. Read as DNA, the sequence is TGTGCCAGCAGCTTAGGCCCCCTCTCCTATGAAGCTTTCTTT.